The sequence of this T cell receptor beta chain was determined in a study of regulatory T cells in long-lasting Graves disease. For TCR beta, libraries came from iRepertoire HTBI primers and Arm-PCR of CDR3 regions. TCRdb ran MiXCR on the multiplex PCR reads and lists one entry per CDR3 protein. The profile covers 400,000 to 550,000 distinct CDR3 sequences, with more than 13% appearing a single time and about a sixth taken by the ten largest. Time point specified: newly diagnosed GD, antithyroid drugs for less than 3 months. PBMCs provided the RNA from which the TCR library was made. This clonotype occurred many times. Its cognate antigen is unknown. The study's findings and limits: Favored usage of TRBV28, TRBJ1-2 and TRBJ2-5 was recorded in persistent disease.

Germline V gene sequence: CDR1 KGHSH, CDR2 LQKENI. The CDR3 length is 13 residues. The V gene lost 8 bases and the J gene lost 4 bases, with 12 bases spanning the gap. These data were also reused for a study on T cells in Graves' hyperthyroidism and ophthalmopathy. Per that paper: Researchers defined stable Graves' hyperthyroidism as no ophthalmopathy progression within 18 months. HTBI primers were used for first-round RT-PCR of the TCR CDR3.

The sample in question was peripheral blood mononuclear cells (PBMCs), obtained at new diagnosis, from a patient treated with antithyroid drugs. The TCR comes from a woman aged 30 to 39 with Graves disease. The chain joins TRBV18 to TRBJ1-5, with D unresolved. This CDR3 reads CASSPDGNQPQHF. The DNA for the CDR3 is TGTGCCAGCAGCCCAGACGGGAATCAGCCCCAGCATTTT.